These T cell receptor beta chains were read from a single sample in a study of Tregs in tolerant kidney transplant recipients. Clones were sequenced by immunoSEQ multiplex PCR, and TCRdb holds only the in-frame ones, with some missing. The sample carries some 66,000 clones, more than 90% recorded once. Material: CD8+ T cells from blood, obtained before the transplant. These receptors were obtained from a human donor who received a combined kidney and bone marrow transplant. The CDR3 runs from the conserved cysteine through the conserved F or W. The D gene is left open where the match is weak. Only some rows state a clone size, as once, few, many or a class for expanded clones.

clone size,J gene,V gene,D gene,CDR3 protein,CDR3 DNA
.,TRBJ1-1,TRBV10-3,.,CAISESISSLNTEAFF,TGTGCCATCAGTGAGTCGATTAGCAGCTTGAACACTGAAGCTTTCTTT
.,TRBJ1-1,TRBV30,.,CAWSVGDTEAFF,TGTGCCTGGAGTGTAGGGGACACTGAAGCTTTCTTT
.,TRBJ1-1,TRBV4-1,.,CASSQEITVNTEAFF,TGCGCCAGCAGCCAAGAAATAACGGTGAACACTGAAGCTTTCTTT
few,TRBJ2-4,TRBV19,TRBD1,CASSTGTDLAKNIQYF,TGTGCCAGTAGTACCGGGACAGACCTAGCCAAAAACATTCAGTACTTC
.,TRBJ2-3,TRBV4-1,TRBD2,CASSLRSTSTTDTQYF,TGCGCCAGCAGCCTCAGATCGACTAGCACCACAGATACGCAGTATTTT
.,TRBJ2-1,TRBV13,TRBD2,CASSTPDGTNNEQFF,TGTGCCAGCAGCACCCCGGACGGGACTAACAATGAGCAGTTCTTC
.,TRBJ2-2,TRBV27,.,CASSLLAGELFF,TGTGCCAGCAGTTTACTCGCCGGGGAGCTGTTTTTT
.,TRBJ2-1,TRBV11-3,TRBD2,CASSTRAGGIMGSEQFF,TGTGCCAGCAGCACGCGAGCGGGAGGTATTATGGGCAGTGAGCAGTTCTTC
.,TRBJ2-5,TRBV4-1,.,CASSRGPGSPEQYF,TGCGCCAGCAGCCGGGGGCCGGGTTCCCCGGAGCAGTACTTC
.,TRBJ2-7,TRBV7-2,TRBD2,CASSLIGLAGGYEQYF,TGTGCCAGCAGCTTAATCGGACTAGCGGGAGGCTACGAGCAGTACTTC
.,TRBJ1-2,TRBV14,.,CASSQSRYGYTF,TGTGCCAGCAGCCAATCTCGGTATGGCTACACCTTC
.,TRBJ2-1,TRBV13,TRBD1,CASTVGTVPYNEQFF,TGTGCCAGCACGGTTGGGACAGTGCCCTACAATGAGCAGTTCTTC
once,TRBJ1-1,TRBV6-5,.,CASSGGPMNTEAFF,TGTGCCAGCAGTGGAGGGCCGATGAACACTGAAGCTTTCTTT
.,TRBJ1-2,TRBV19,TRBD1,CASSIGTGSQVPYDGYTF,TGTGCCAGTAGTATCGGGACAGGGAGCCAGGTACCGTATGATGGCTACACCTTC
.,TRBJ1-1,TRBV4-1,.,CASSPTGNTEAFF,TGCGCCAGCAGCCCAACAGGGAACACTGAAGCCTTCTTT
.,TRBJ1-2,TRBV7-6,TRBD1,CASSSGQGAQGTF,TGTGCCAGCAGCTCGGGACAGGGGGCCCAGGGCACCTTC
.,TRBJ2-7,TRBV27,TRBD1,CASSLGTGTGLSYEQYF,TGTGCCAGCAGTTTAGGCACCGGGACAGGACTATCCTACGAGCAGTACTTC
.,TRBJ2-7,TRBV5-4,.,CASSEGGVSYEQYF,TGTGCCAGCAGTGAGGGGGGGGTCTCCTACGAGCAGTACTTC
few,TRBJ1-2,TRBV7-9,TRBD1,CASSYRGGYTF,TGTGCCAGCAGTTACAGGGGCGGCTACACCTTC
.,TRBJ2-7,TRBV27,TRBD2,CASGPRGLEGQYF,TGTGCCAGCGGCCCCAGAGGACTAGAAGGGCAGTACTTC
.,TRBJ2-1,TRBV27,TRBD2,CASSPSSGSIYNEQFF,TGTGCCAGCAGTCCCTCTAGCGGGAGCATTTACAATGAGCAGTTCTTC
.,TRBJ2-1,TRBV25-1,.,CASSLGRDEQFF,TGTGCCAGCAGTTTGGGGCGCGATGAGCAGTTCTTC
.,TRBJ2-3,TRBV9,TRBD1,CASSFPPTGDIPTDTQYF,TGTGCCAGCAGCTTCCCACCCACAGGGGACATACCCACAGATACGCAGTATTTT
.,TRBJ2-3,TRBV7-6,TRBD2,CASSLWAGGSDTQYF,TGTGCCAGCAGCTTATGGGCGGGGGGGTCAGATACGCAGTATTTT
once,TRBJ1-2,TRBV4-3,.,CASSHYQGGDGCTF,TGCGCCAGCAGCCATTACCAGGGAGGAGATGGCTGCACCTTC